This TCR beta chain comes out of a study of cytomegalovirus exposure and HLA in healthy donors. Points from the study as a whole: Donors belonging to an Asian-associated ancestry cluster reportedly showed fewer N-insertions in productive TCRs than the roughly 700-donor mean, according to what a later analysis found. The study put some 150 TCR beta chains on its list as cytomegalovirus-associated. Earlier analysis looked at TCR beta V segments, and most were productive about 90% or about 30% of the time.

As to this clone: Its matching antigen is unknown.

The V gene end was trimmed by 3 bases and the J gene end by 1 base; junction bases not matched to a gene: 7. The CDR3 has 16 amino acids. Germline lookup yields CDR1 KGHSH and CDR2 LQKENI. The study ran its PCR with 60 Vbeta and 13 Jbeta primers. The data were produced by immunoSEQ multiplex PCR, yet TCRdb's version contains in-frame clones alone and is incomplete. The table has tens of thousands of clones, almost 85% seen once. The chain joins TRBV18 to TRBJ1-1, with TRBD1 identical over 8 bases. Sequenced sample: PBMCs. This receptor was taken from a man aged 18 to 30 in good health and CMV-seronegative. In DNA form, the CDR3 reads TGTGCCAGCTCACCCTCACCCGGGACAGGGAACACTGAAGCTTTCTTT. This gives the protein CASSPSPGTGNTEAFF.